This T cell receptor beta chain originates from a study of blood T cell repertoires in COVID-19. Clones were read by immunoSEQ multiplex PCR, and TCRdb kept only the in-frame ones, dropping some. This sample has around 500,000 clones, with more than 85% found just once. The V end lost 7 bases, the J end lost 6 bases, and 16 bases lay between the germline ends. Germline CDR1 SQVTM, CDR2 ANQGSEA. There are 13 residues in the CDR3. The clonotype comes from a woman in her fifties or sixties who had recovered from COVID-19. The sequenced sample consisted of PBMCs or T cells enriched from blood (not recorded which). The genes are TRBV29-1 and TRBJ2-4, with D possibly being TRBD2 (6 bases). Here the CDR3 DNA reads TGCAGCGGCAAAGGAGGGGATGGAAACATTCAGTACTTC. Translation: CSGKGGDGNIQYF.